These 18 T cell receptor beta chains originate from one sample sequenced in a study of tumor and adjacent non-tumor tissue in lung cancer. A modified ARM-PCR protocol with three rounds of nested PCR amplified TCRbeta. TCRdb used MiXCR to reprocess the multiplex PCR reads, holding one entry per CDR3 protein. The sample gives roughly 120,000 distinct CDR3 sequences, about 61% of which show up once; roughly 20% is in the top ten. RNA was extracted from bulk tissue without any cell sorting. The normal lung tissue was taken more than 3 cm from the tumor edge. Sequencing input: distant non-tumor lung tissue. The receptors were sampled from a man between 60 and 75 years old with non-small cell lung cancer.

Note on this clonotype: One junction end disagrees with the germline gene, perhaps due to a read error. The CDR3 DNA is TGTGCCAGTAGTTTTTACGATGAACAGTTCTTC. Its translation is CASSFYDEQFF. The chain is built from TRBV12-3 or TRBV12-4 and TRBJ2-1; D gene unclear. This CDR3 contains 11 residues.

This clonotype has a count of ten or more. The genes are TRBV6-6 and TRBJ2-1; D perhaps matches TRBD1 (6 bases). CDR1 is MNHNY, CDR2 SVGAGI, per germline (reference sequence). CDR3 length equals 16 residues. With 4 bases removed from V and 5 bases from J, the gap between germline ends came to 18 bases. This CDR3 reads CASSSAQGKRDNEQFF. CDR3 coding DNA: TGTGCCAGCAGTTCCGCTCAGGGGAAAAGGGACAATGAGCAGTTCTTC.

This chain links TRBV6-1 with TRBJ2-1; no clear D gene. This CDR3 comprises 14 residues. V was cut by 0 bases and J by 7 bases, with 10 bases left in between. CDR1 MNHNS and CDR2 SASEGT come from the germline V gene. In nucleotides, the CDR3 is TGTGCCAGCAGTGAAGCAATAGAGAGGAATGAGCAGTTCTTC. It is translated as CASSEAIERNEQFF.

At least ten counts were recorded for this clonotype. This sequence joins TRBV4-1 and TRBJ1-2, with TRBD1 matching 7 bases. The J segment lost 3 bases and the V segment lost 2 bases, leaving 3 bases of the junction unmatched. The CDR3 is made up of 14 amino acids. Germline V gene sequence: CDR1 MGHRA, CDR2 YSYEKL. CDR3 DNA: TGCGCCAGCAGCCAAAACGACAGGGACTATGGCTACACCTTC. Amino acids: CASSQNDRDYGYTF.

Note on this clonotype: One end of the junction is discordant with germline, which a read error may explain. This sequence joins TRBV7-9 and TRBJ2-3, with TRBD2 matching over 7 bases. Germline loops: CDR1 SEHNR, CDR2 FQNEAQ (reference sequence). This CDR3 comprises 14 residues. The CDR3 is CASALGTNTDTRYF. In DNA form, the CDR3 reads TGTGCCAGCGCTCTGGGGACTAACACAGATACGCGGTATTTT.

As for this clonotype: This CDR3 fails to terminate in the conserved phenylalanine or tryptophan, so it likely reflects a read error. The chain is built from TRBV5-1 and TRBJ2-2; D remains ambiguous. The length of the CDR3 is 15 residues. Germline V gene lookup returns CDR1 SGHRS and CDR2 YFSETQ. The CDR3 protein is CASSAGNSFTGELFL. CDR3 DNA sequence: TGCGCAAGCAGCGCCGGAAACTCGTTCACCGGGGAGCTGTTTTTA.

Note on this clonotype: The junction departs from the called germline gene at one end, perhaps through a read error. The rearrangement uses TRBV4-2 and TRBJ1-2, with 7 bases matching TRBD1. This CDR3 is built from 13 residues. The germline V gene has CDR1 LGHNA and CDR2 YNFKEQ. The CDR3 nucleotides are TGTGTCAGCAGCCAGGGGGTTAACTATGGCTACACCTTC. Protein: CVSSQGVNYGYTF.

The rearrangement uses TRBV2 and TRBJ2-2, with D perhaps given as TRBD1 or TRBD2 (5 bases each). V lost 8 bases to trimming and J lost 2 bases, with 15 bases between them. CDR1 and CDR2 from the germline V gene are SNHLY and FYNNEI. This CDR3 contains 15 residues. The CDR3 loop reads CASVSGAQNTGELFF. Written as DNA, the CDR3 is TGTGCCAGCGTTTCCGGGGCGCAAAACACCGGGGAGCTGTTTTTT.

This clonotype was picked up many times. V is TRBV6-2 or TRBV6-3 and J is TRBJ2-7; 12 bases match TRBD2. V shed 5 bases and J 3 bases; nucleotides not matched to a gene: 5. CDR1 and CDR2 from the germline V gene are MNHEY and SVGEGT. This CDR3 is built from 15 residues. This CDR3 is CASSPRTSGNYEQYF. The CDR3 DNA follows: TGTGCCAGCAGTCCCCGGACTAGCGGGAACTACGAGCAGTACTTC.

Of note for this clonotype: A read error may account for a junction end that differs from germline. The chain has TRBV29-1 and TRBJ2-1, with 9 bases that match TRBD2. This CDR3 has 15 residues. The germline V gene has CDR1 SQVTM and CDR2 ANQGSEA. CDR3 region: CSIDGLAGAGNEQSF. CDR3 nucleotide sequence: TGCAGCATTGATGGGTTAGCGGGAGCCGGTAATGAGCAGTCCTTC.

In this sample, this clonotype turned up many times. This rearrangement joins TRBV6-5 to TRBJ2-1; TRBD1 is a possible D gene (8 bases). Germline V gene data show CDR1 as MNHEY and CDR2 as SVGAGI. The CDR3 covers 16 residues. The V gene lost 6 bases and the J gene lost 5 bases, with 20 bases spanning the gap. The CDR3: CASRDPRGRGNNEQFF. The DNA for the CDR3 is TGTGCCAGCAGGGACCCCAGGGGGCGGGGGAACAATGAGCAGTTCTTC.

On this clonotype itself: Since no conserved phenylalanine or tryptophan closes the CDR3, a read error is the likely cause. The V and J genes are TRBV20-1 and TRBJ2-7; tentatively, D is TRBD1 (6 bases). Looked up from germline, CDR1 is DFQATT and CDR2 is SNEGSKA (reference sequence). The CDR3 totals 13 residues. The CDR3 is CSAGEGQFHEQYY. DNA of the CDR3: TGCAGTGCTGGAGAAGGACAGTTCCACGAGCAGTACTAC.

With respect to this clonotype: At one end, the junction sequence differs from germline, possibly due to a read error. The chain uses TRBV6-2 or TRBV6-3 and TRBJ2-4; tentatively, D is TRBD2 (5 bases). The CDR3 length is 15 residues. The germline V gene encodes CDR1 MNHEY and CDR2 SVGEGT. CDR3 sequence: CASSSAGGARNIQYF. CDR3 bases: TGTGCCAGCAGTTCAGCTGGAGGTGCCAGAAACATTCAGTACTTC.

Notes on this clonotype: An end of the junction does not agree with germline; a read error may underlie this. The J gene is TRBJ1-4, the V gene TRBV4-1; 8 positions agree with TRBD1. The CDR3 loop spans 14 amino acids. Germline CDR1 MGHRA, CDR2 YSYEKL. The CDR3 reads CASSRTGSREKLFF. CDR3 sequence (DNA): TGTGCCAGCAGCCGGACAGGGTCGCGTGAAAAACTGTTTTTT.

This clonotype showed up just a few times. This chain connects TRBV27 to TRBJ2-5; D not certain. Deletions cut 0 bases from V and 2 bases from J, with 10 bases between. Germline CDR1 reads MNHEY; CDR2 reads SMNVEV (reference sequence). The CDR3 sequence is 15 residues long. The CDR3 loop reads CASSLSYCKQETQYF. CDR3 DNA sequence: TGTGCCAGCAGTTTATCGTACTGTAAACAAGAGACCCAGTACTTC.

With respect to this clonotype: A much larger clone differs from this one at a single base, so this may be a read error. This chain links TRBV11-2 with TRBJ2-7; the D is unclear. Per germline, CDR1 SGHAT and CDR2 FQNNGV. This CDR3 has 13 residues. The CDR3 DNA sequence: TGTGCCAGCAACTTACTCCATACCTACGAGCAGTACTTC. Protein sequence: CASNLLHTYEQYF.

A word on this clonotype: Relative to the germline gene, one junction end is altered; a read error may explain this. The chain uses TRBV11-2 and TRBJ1-1; 7 bases align to TRBD1. Germline-derived CDR1 and CDR2 are SGHAT and FQNNGV. This CDR3 has 12 residues. The CDR3 loop is CASSQGQFEVFF. The CDR3 nucleotides are TGTGCCAGTAGCCAGGGACAGTTTGAAGTTTTCTTT.

A word on this clonotype: A read error may account for a junction end that differs from germline. The V gene is TRBV5-4, the J gene TRBJ2-1, with 9 bases matching TRBD2. The germline CDR1 and CDR2 sequences are SGHNT and YYREEE (reference sequence). This CDR3 contains 15 residues. The CDR3 sequence is CASSFGCGRDNEQFF. Here the CDR3 DNA reads TGTGCCAGTAGCTTTGGTTGCGGGAGGGACAATGAGCAGTTCTTC.